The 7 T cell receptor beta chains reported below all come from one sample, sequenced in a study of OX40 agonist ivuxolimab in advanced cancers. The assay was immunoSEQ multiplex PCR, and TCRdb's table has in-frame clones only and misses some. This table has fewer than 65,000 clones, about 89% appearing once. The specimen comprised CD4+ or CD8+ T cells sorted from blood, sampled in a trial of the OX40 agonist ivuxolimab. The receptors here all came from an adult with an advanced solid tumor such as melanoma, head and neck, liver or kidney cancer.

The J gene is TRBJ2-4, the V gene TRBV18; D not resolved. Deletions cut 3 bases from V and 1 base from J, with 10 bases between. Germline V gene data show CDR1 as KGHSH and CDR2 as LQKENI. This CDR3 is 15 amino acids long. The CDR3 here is CASSPTYGAKNIQYF. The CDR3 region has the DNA TGTGCCAGCTCACCGACGTATGGGGCCAAAAACATTCAGTACTTC.

The CDR3 here is CASVSGTSYEQYF. For the CDR3, the DNA is TGTGCCAGCGTTAGCGGGACCTCCTACGAGCAGTACTTC. The V call is TRBV7-8, the J call TRBJ2-7; 8 bases agree with TRBD2. V trimming: 8 bases; J trimming: 0 bases; junction bases outside the gene matches: 3. Germline assignment: CDR1 SGHVS and CDR2 FQNEAQ. This CDR3 has 13 residues.

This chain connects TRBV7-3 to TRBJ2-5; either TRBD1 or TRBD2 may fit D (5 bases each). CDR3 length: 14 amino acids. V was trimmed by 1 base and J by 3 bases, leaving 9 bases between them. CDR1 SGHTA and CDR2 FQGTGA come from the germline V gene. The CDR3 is CASSLRGPEETQYF. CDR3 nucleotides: TGTGCCAGCAGCTTAAGGGGACCGGAAGAGACCCAGTACTTC.

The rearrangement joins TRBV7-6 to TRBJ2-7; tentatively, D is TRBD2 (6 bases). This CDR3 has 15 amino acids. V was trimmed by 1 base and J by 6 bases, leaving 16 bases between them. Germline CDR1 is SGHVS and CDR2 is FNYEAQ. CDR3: CASSLEDRLASEQYF. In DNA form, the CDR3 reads TGTGCCAGCAGCTTAGAAGATCGGCTAGCGAGCGAGCAGTACTTC.

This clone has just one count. CDR3 bases: TGTGCCAGCAGCCTTAGAGGGGCGGAGACCCAGTACTTC. Translation gives CASSLRGAETQYF. The chain has TRBV14 and TRBJ2-5; D might be TRBD1 or TRBD2, each matching 5 bases. In germline, CDR1 is SGHDN, CDR2 FVKESK. CDR3 length equals 13 residues. V was cut by 4 bases and J by 5 bases, with 11 bases left in between.

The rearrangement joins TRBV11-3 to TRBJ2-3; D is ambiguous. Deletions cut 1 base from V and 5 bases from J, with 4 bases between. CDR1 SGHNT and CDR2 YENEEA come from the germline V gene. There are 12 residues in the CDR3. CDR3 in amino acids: CASSLGEDTQYF. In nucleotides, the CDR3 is TGTGCCAGCAGCTTAGGGGAAGATACGCAGTATTTT.

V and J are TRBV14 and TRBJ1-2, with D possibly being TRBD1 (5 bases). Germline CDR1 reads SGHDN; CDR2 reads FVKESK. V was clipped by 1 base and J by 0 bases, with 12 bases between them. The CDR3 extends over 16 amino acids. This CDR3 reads CASSQGGSGTNYGYTF. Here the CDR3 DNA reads TGTGCCAGCAGCCAAGGAGGATCAGGGACTAACTATGGCTACACCTTC.